The clone carrying this T cell receptor (beta chain) was counted a single time. What it recognizes is unknown. This specimen belongs to a study of Ad26.COV2.S vaccination and SARS-CoV-2 variants. TCRdb's copy holds only in-frame clones and misses some; the assay was immunoSEQ multiplex PCR. The sample holds approximately 340,000 clones; around 90% are singletons and the top ten take 3% to 5%. The V gene's germline CDR1 is KGHSY and CDR2 FQNENV. CDR3 length: 13 amino acids. Trimming took 0 bases from V and 5 from J, leaving 7 bases between them. Study-level findings and limits: Assessments of TCR breadth and depth may have underestimated the total T cell responses. The placebo group had lower spike-specific TCR breadth than the vaccine recipients did.

The TCR originated in a human donor who had recovered from COVID-19. Sequencing was performed on peripheral blood, taken after recovery from COVID-19. The V gene is TRBV16, the J gene TRBJ2-5, with D hard to call. The CDR3 here is CASSQSVMETQYF. The CDR3 DNA follows: TGTGCCAGCAGCCAATCTGTCATGGAGACCCAGTACTTC.